The rows below give T cell receptor beta chains drawn from one sample of a study of OX40 agonist ivuxolimab in advanced cancers. Some clones are missing from TCRdb's copy, which holds only in-frame ones; the method was immunoSEQ multiplex PCR. In the table there are over 30,000 clones, around four fifths of which are singletons. Here the sequenced sample was CD4+ or CD8+ T cells sorted from blood, taken in a trial of the OX40 agonist ivuxolimab. These receptors were collected from an adult with an advanced solid tumor such as melanoma, head and neck, liver or kidney cancer. The CDR3 runs from the conserved cysteine through the conserved F or W. Fields, in order: clone size, V gene, J gene, D gene, CDR3 DNA, CDR3 protein. D genes are given only for firm matches. Clone size is shown for a subset of rows, as once, few, many or a class of expanded clone.

.	TRBV30	TRBJ2-7	TRBD1	TGTGCCTGGGAGGGGGACAGGGGCTCTTACGAGCAGTACTTC	CAWEGDRGSYEQYF
.	TRBV7-8	TRBJ1-4	TRBD1	TGTGCCAGCAGCTTAAGGACAGGGGGTGAAAAACTGTTTTTT	CASSLRTGGEKLFF
.	TRBV7-9	TRBJ1-1	.	TGTGCCAGCAGCTTACAGGGAATGGGGACTGAAGCTTTCTTT	CASSLQGMGTEAFF
.	TRBV4-2	TRBJ2-7	.	TGTGCCAGCAGCCAATCTAGCTCCTACGAGCAGTACTTC	CASSQSSSYEQYF
.	TRBV6-1	TRBJ2-3	.	TGTGCCAGCAGTGAAGGGACTAGCACAGATACGCAGTATTTT	CASSEGTSTDTQYF
.	TRBV18	TRBJ1-3	TRBD1	TGTGCCAGCTCACCCGGACAGGGTCCCACCATATATTTT	CASSPGQGPTIYF
.	TRBV6-6	TRBJ1-6	.	TGTGCCAGCAGTTTGTGGAAGGATAATTCACCCCTCCACTTT	CASSLWKDNSPLHF
.	TRBV5-1	TRBJ1-6	TRBD1	TGCGCCAGCAGCCCCATGGGACAGGTCAATTCACCCCTCCACTTT	CASSPMGQVNSPLHF
.	TRBV4-2	TRBJ1-1	.	TGTGCCAGCAGCCACGGGGATGCCACTGAAGCTTTCTTT	CASSHGDATEAFF
few	TRBV11-2	TRBJ2-3	.	TGTGCCAGCAGGCTCGGAGGGCAGGTGACTCTACTTAGCACAGATACGCAGTATTTT	CASRLGGQVTLLSTDTQYF
once	TRBV5-1	TRBJ2-1	TRBD2	TGCGCCAGCAGCTTGGGGGGGACTAGCTATCACAATGAGCAGTTCTTC	CASSLGGTSYHNEQFF
once	TRBV21-1	TRBJ2-7	.	TGTGCCAGCAGCGGGGGGAGCGAGCAGTACTTC	CASSGGSEQYF
.	TRBV5-1	TRBJ2-1	.	TGCGCCAGCAGCGGGGGAAATGAGCAGTTCTTC	CASSGGNEQFF
.	TRBV10-1	TRBJ1-1	.	TGCGCCAGCAGTGGGACAGCAGCTGGTATCGCTTTCTTT	CASSGTAAGIAFF
.	TRBV18	TRBJ1-2	TRBD1	TGTGCCAGCTCACCACGGGGACAGAGCTATGGCTACACCTTC	CASSPRGQSYGYTF
once	TRBV19	TRBJ1-5	.	TGTGCCAGTAGCGACTCGGGGGGAGCGGCCAATCAGCCCCAGCATTTT	CASSDSGGAANQPQHF
.	TRBV9	TRBJ2-3	.	TGTGCCAGCAGCGAGCAGGGGAAAGATACGCAGTATTTT	CASSEQGKDTQYF
medium-sized	TRBV19	TRBJ2-1	TRBD2	TGTGCCAGTAGTCGGGTAGCGGGGGACTACAATGAGCAGTTCTTC	CASSRVAGDYNEQFF
.	TRBV10-1	TRBJ2-5	TRBD2	TGCGCCAGCAGTGGGTCGGGGGGGCGGATGGAAGAGACCCAGTACTTC	CASSGSGGRMEETQYF
few	TRBV18	TRBJ1-2	.	TGTGCCAGCTCATCCGCCGGGACCGACTATGGCTACACCTTC	CASSSAGTDYGYTF
.	TRBV7-3	TRBJ1-5	.	TGTGCCAGCACCCCCGGATTTGGACAGCCCCAGCATTTT	CASTPGFGQPQHF
once	TRBV5-4	TRBJ2-5	.	TGTGCCAGCAGCTTGGTGACAGTACAAGAGACCCAGTACTTC	CASSLVTVQETQYF
.	TRBV4-2	TRBJ2-7	.	TGTGCCAGCAGCCGGGACTCCGGCGAGGACGAGCAGTACTTC	CASSRDSGEDEQYF
.	TRBV19	TRBJ2-5	.	TGTGCCAGTAGTATAGATCGAGAGACCCAGTACTTC	CASSIDRETQYF
few	TRBV11-2	TRBJ1-3	TRBD1	TGTGCCAGCAGCCCTAAAACGACAGGGGGCTCTGGAAACACCATATATTTT	CASSPKTTGGSGNTIYF
.	TRBV27	TRBJ2-1	TRBD2	TGTGCCAGCAGCGGTCTAGCGGGGATAGGGGAGTTCTTC	CASSGLAGIGEFF
.	TRBV2	TRBJ2-3	.	TGTGCCAGCAGTCCCCCGAGCGGCCCCAAGCAGGCGACAGATACGCAGTATTTT	CASSPPSGPKQATDTQYF
.	TRBV30	TRBJ2-5	TRBD2	TGTGCCTGGGGGGCCGGGGGGGCCCGTCAAGAGACCCAGTACTTC	CAWGAGGARQETQYF
.	TRBV7-7	TRBJ2-6	.	TGTGCCAGCAGCTTAAAAAAGCCACAAAGTCGGGCCAACGTCCTGACTTTC	CASSLKKPQSRANVLTF
.	TRBV7-2	TRBJ2-7	.	TGTGCCAGCAGCTTAGGTCGCTACGAGCAGTACTTC	CASSLGRYEQYF
.	TRBV29-1	TRBJ2-5	TRBD2	TGCAGCGTTGAAGATCTTGCGGGAGGCCAGGCAGAGACCCAGTACTTC	CSVEDLAGGQAETQYF
.	TRBV2	TRBJ1-5	.	TGTGCCAGCCGCCAAAACAGGCAAGGACAGCCCCAGCATTTT	CASRQNRQGQPQHF
once	TRBV18	TRBJ2-1	.	TGTGCCAGCTCACCAAGGAGTCGGGACATAGGCGATGAGCAGTTCTTC	CASSPRSRDIGDEQFF
.	TRBV7-7	TRBJ2-2	.	TGTGCCAGCTCGAAGGGAAGGGGCCAGACCGGGGAGCTGTTTTTT	CASSKGRGQTGELFF
.	TRBV30	TRBJ2-5	.	TGTGCCTGGAGTGTACGGACAGACCAAGAGACCCGGTACTTC	CAWSVRTDQETRYF
.	TRBV18	TRBJ1-6	.	TGTGCCAGCTCGGCCTTTGAACCCGTCGGAAATTCACCCCTCCACTTT	CASSAFEPVGNSPLHF
.	TRBV7-2	TRBJ1-5	.	TGTGCCAGCAGCTTAGTGGGGATCGGCAATCAGCCCCAGCATTTT	CASSLVGIGNQPQHF